Listed below are T cell receptor beta chains from one sample, sequenced in a study of blood T cell repertoires in COVID-19. Assay used: immunoSEQ multiplex PCR; TCRdb lists only in-frame clones, some missing. The sample has approximately 240,000 clones; approximately 90% are singletons. Input material: peripheral blood. The source of these receptors is a woman aged 18 to 35 who had recovered from COVID-19. Both conserved end residues are part of each CDR3. Fields, in order: J gene, D gene, V gene, clone size, CDR3 DNA, CDR3 protein. The D gene is left open where the match is weak. Rows give clone size only sometimes, using once, few, many, or a class for an expanded clone.

TRBJ1-2	TRBD1	TRBV19	.	TGTGCCAGTATACCCACGGACAGGGCGTATGGCTACACCTTC	CASIPTDRAYGYTF
TRBJ1-3	.	TRBV30	.	TGTGCCTGGTACGACTATTACAGCAGGGGACCCTCTGGAAACACCATATATTTT	CAWYDYYSRGPSGNTIYF
TRBJ1-2	TRBD1	TRBV5-1	.	TGCGCCAGCAGCCCGACAGGGACTAACTATGGCTACACCTTC	CASSPTGTNYGYTF
TRBJ2-1	.	TRBV6-2/TRBV6-3	.	TGTGCCAGCAGCCAGGAGGGGTCCTACAATGAGCAGTTCTTC	CASSQEGSYNEQFF
TRBJ1-4	.	TRBV10-3	.	TGTGCCATCAGTGGTGGACTGGGGTGGGATAATGAAAAACTGTTTTTT	CAISGGLGWDNEKLFF
TRBJ2-7	TRBD1	TRBV5-6	few	TGTGCCAGCAGCTACCCGGGACAGCCCTCCTACGAGCAGTACTTC	CASSYPGQPSYEQYF
TRBJ1-2	.	TRBV30	once	TGTGCCTGGAGTGTAGGGAACCGGGGCTATGGCTACACCTTC	CAWSVGNRGYGYTF
TRBJ1-1	TRBD1	TRBV9	.	TGTGCCAGCAGCGACGGCCCAGGGGGTGAAGCTTTCTTT	CASSDGPGGEAFF
TRBJ2-1	TRBD2	TRBV7-2	.	TGTGCCAGCAGCCGCATCGGGGGTAGCGGGAGGCCGTCCTACAATGAGCAGTTCTTC	CASSRIGGSGRPSYNEQFF
TRBJ1-3	.	TRBV19	.	TGTGCCAGTACCATCTCTGGAAACACCATATATTTT	CASTISGNTIYF
TRBJ2-7	TRBD2	TRBV4-1	.	TGCGCCAGCAGCCACTCGGGACTAGCGCTACACGAGCAGTACTTC	CASSHSGLALHEQYF
TRBJ2-7	.	TRBV6-6	.	TGTGCCAGCACCCACCCTAACTCCTACGAGCAGTACTTC	CASTHPNSYEQYF
TRBJ2-1	TRBD2	TRBV28	.	TGTGCCAGCAGAAGGACTAGCGTTTATGAGCAGTTCTTC	CASRRTSVYEQFF
TRBJ2-7	.	TRBV4-1	.	TGCGCCAGCAGCCAAGTCTTTGGCCCTAGCGCGAACTACGAGCAGTACTTC	CASSQVFGPSANYEQYF
TRBJ1-2	.	TRBV12-3/TRBV12-4	.	TGTGCCAGCAGTTTAGCGTCAGGGGCGGGCTACACCTTC	CASSLASGAGYTF
TRBJ1-2	.	TRBV30	.	TGTGCCTGGCTATCTTGGGAGCATGGCTACACCTTC	CAWLSWEHGYTF
TRBJ1-2	.	TRBV2	.	TGTGCCACCTTAACAGGTTCGAAGTTTGGCTACACCTTC	CATLTGSKFGYTF
TRBJ1-1	.	TRBV4-1	.	TGCGCCAGCAGCCACGACAGGCTAAACACTGAAGCTTTCTTT	CASSHDRLNTEAFF
TRBJ1-1	TRBD1	TRBV18	.	TGTGCCAGCTCACCCGACAGGGTAAGGAACACTGAAGCTTTCTTT	CASSPDRVRNTEAFF
TRBJ2-1	.	TRBV2	.	TGTGCCAGCGAATTATGGGATACAGGGCCTTCGCAGTTCTTC	CASELWDTGPSQFF
TRBJ1-1	.	TRBV5-6	.	TGTGCCAGCAGCTCTTGGCCAAACGGGGAGAACACTGAAGCTTTCTTT	CASSSWPNGENTEAFF
TRBJ2-2	TRBD1	TRBV19	few	TGTGCCAGTAGTAGACAGGGGGCCGGTACCGGGGAGCTGTTTTTT	CASSRQGAGTGELFF
TRBJ2-1	.	TRBV18	few	TGTGCCAGCTCACCGGAGACTACCGCCTACAATGAGCAGTTCTTC	CASSPETTAYNEQFF
TRBJ2-7	TRBD2	TRBV7-2	few	TGTGCCAGCAGCCTTAGCGGGGTCGGTTCCCCCTACGAGCAGTACTTC	CASSLSGVGSPYEQYF
TRBJ2-7	.	TRBV25-1	many	TGTGCCAGCAGTGGACGCGGTGCCGAGCAGTACTTC	CASSGRGAEQYF
TRBJ2-6	.	TRBV28	.	TGTGCCAGCAGTTTATCGCCCGCGAGCTCTGGGGCCAACGTCCTGACTTTC	CASSLSPASSGANVLTF
TRBJ2-7	TRBD2	TRBV7-2	.	TGTGCCAGCAGCCCCCGGGGACTAGCGGGAGTTCCGGCCGAGAACTTC	CASSPRGLAGVPAENF
TRBJ2-7	.	TRBV4-1	.	TGCGCCAGCAGCCAAGCCCCCTACGGGACAATATACGAGCAGTACTTC	CASSQAPYGTIYEQYF
TRBJ2-1	.	TRBV25-1	few	TGTGCCAGCAGTACGGGGTCAGGAAACAATGAGCAGTTCTTC	CASSTGSGNNEQFF
TRBJ1-5	TRBD1	TRBV4-2	.	TGTGCCAGCAGCCAAGATAACAGGGGGGATCAGCCCCAGCATTTT	CASSQDNRGDQPQHF
TRBJ2-1	TRBD2	TRBV13	.	TGTGCCAGCAGCTTCAGTCTAGCGGGAGTGGGTAATGAGCAGTTCTTC	CASSFSLAGVGNEQFF